The clone carrying this T cell receptor beta chain was recorded a few times. Germline CDR1 and CDR2: SGDLS and YYNGEE. CDR3 length: 12 amino acids. The V end was cut by 6 bases, the J end by 4 bases, with 7 bases between. Unique molecular identifiers were used to barcode this TCRbeta library. TCRdb passed the PCR reads through MiXCR, listing each CDR3 protein once. In the table there are 300,000 to 400,000 distinct CDR3 sequences, about an eighth of which are singletons. The sample comes from a study of T-cell reconstitution after alpha-beta-depleted transplantation in children. This rearrangement joins TRBV9 to TRBJ2-2, with no clear D. The TCR sequence derives from a human donor who donated a stem cell graft to a child with Fanconi anemia. The sequenced sample was PBMCs, obtained from the stem cell graft. As DNA, the CDR3 is TGTGCCAGCAACACTATCACCGGGGAGCTGTTTTTT. Translated: CASNTITGELFF.